This entry lists 8 T cell receptor beta chains sequenced from one sample in a study of regulatory T cells in long-lasting Graves disease. Sequencing libraries for TCR beta were prepared with iRepertoire HTBI primers and Arm-PCR of CDR3 regions. MiXCR was run by TCRdb on the multiplex PCR reads, yielding one entry per CDR3 protein. The profile shows approximately 440,000 distinct CDR3 sequences, around 15% of them singletons. Time point here: newly diagnosed GD, antithyroid drugs for less than 3 months. Extracted RNA from PBMCs served as the source of the TCR library. The same sample was also studied in work on T cells in Graves' hyperthyroidism and ophthalmopathy.

The material was peripheral blood mononuclear cells (PBMCs), obtained at new diagnosis, from a patient treated with antithyroid drugs. The receptors stem from a man in his forties or fifties with Graves disease.

This clonotype occurred many times. The chain employs TRBV2 and TRBJ2-3; D ambiguous. Trimming shortened V by 4 bases and J by 4 bases, and 3 bases separated the two germline ends. CDR1 is SNHLY and CDR2 is FYNNEI in the germline V gene. The CDR3 has 11 residues. In DNA, the CDR3 is TGTGCCAGCAGTGGACCAGATACGCAGTATTTT. Encoded protein: CASSGPDTQYF.

The gene calls are TRBV24-1 and TRBJ2-7; 7 bases match TRBD1. CDR1 KGHDR and CDR2 SFDVKD come from the germline V gene. V lost 2 bases to trimming and J lost 2 bases; unmatched junction nucleotides: 5. This CDR3 spans 15 amino acids. The CDR3: CATSDSTGITYEQYF. In DNA, the CDR3 is TGTGCCACCAGTGATTCGACAGGGATAACCTACGAGCAGTACTTC.

This clonotype has a count of ten or more. The genes are TRBV10-3 and TRBJ1-6, with 10 bases aligning to TRBD1. Germline V CDR1 and CDR2: ENHRY, SYGVKD. The junction had 13 bases not matched to a gene; V was cut back by 10 bases and J by 10 bases. This CDR3 has 15 residues. Written as DNA, the CDR3 is TGTGCCACCGCCAAACCCGGGACAGGGGTCTCACCCCTCCACTTT. This sequence encodes CATAKPGTGVSPLHF.

The gene calls are TRBV9 and TRBJ2-1, with D possibly matching TRBD1 (6 bases). CDR1 is SGDLS, CDR2 YYNGEE, per germline. The CDR3 runs 12 residues. With 4 bases removed from V and 16 bases from J, the gap between germline ends came to 18 bases. The CDR3 loop is CASSSPGTHLFF. The DNA for the CDR3 is TGTGCCAGCAGCTCCCCCGGGACACATCTCTTCTTC.

This chain links TRBV29-1 with TRBJ2-5; D possibly corresponds to TRBD2 (5 bases). Germline V gives CDR1 SQVTM, CDR2 ANQGSEA. The CDR3 consists of 10 residues. The germline V and J ends were trimmed by 4 bases and 7 bases, with 7 bases remaining between them. In DNA, the CDR3 is TGCAGCGTTGCCGAGGGGACCCAGTACTTC. It codes for CSVAEGTQYF.

The chain joins TRBV7-9 to TRBJ1-1; D not certain. The germline gives CDR1 SEHNR, CDR2 FQNEAQ (reference sequence). V dropped 0 bases and J dropped 4 bases, with 12 bases sitting between them. CDR3 length: 15 amino acids. The CDR3 sequence is CASSLAIGMGTEAFF. Here the CDR3 DNA reads TGTGCCAGCAGCTTAGCGATAGGGATGGGCACTGAAGCTTTCTTT.

The table lists this clonotype with many counts. V usage is TRBV2 and J usage is TRBJ2-1; 7 nucleotides match TRBD2. The CDR3 has 15 amino acids. The V segment lost 4 bases and the J segment 5 bases; nucleotides outside the gene matches: 8. Germline V gene lookup returns CDR1 SNHLY and CDR2 FYNNEI. The CDR3, as DNA: TGTGCCAGCAGTGCTGAGGGACTAAGGAACAATGAGCAGTTCTTC. The encoded protein is CASSAEGLRNNEQFF.

This clonotype has ten or more counts. V gene TRBV6-5 combines with J gene TRBJ1-1; 8 nucleotides line up with TRBD1. The CDR3 is made up of 14 amino acids. From germline, CDR1 is MNHEY and CDR2 SVGAGI. J was trimmed by 11 bases and V by 4 bases; bases with no gene match: 12. The CDR3: CASSSPTGANFAFF. In nucleotides, the CDR3 is TGTGCCAGCAGTTCGCCGACAGGGGCCAATTTTGCTTTCTTT.